This is a list of T cell receptor beta chains from one sample in a study of technical replicates of blood from a few donors. This table comes from immunoSEQ multiplex PCR, and its TCRdb copy is limited to in-frame clones, with some not included. This table holds under 90,000 clones, roughly 98% found once. The material sequenced was T cells isolated from PBMCs. The receptor source for this set is a human donor in good health. CDR3s include the opening cysteine and the closing phenylalanine or tryptophan. A D gene is named only where the DNA matches it firmly. Clone size is not always given. Where it is, it says once, few, many or a class for expanded clones.

j_call,cdr3_length,v_call,d_call,clone_size,cdr3_nt,cdr3_aa
TRBJ1-4,14,TRBV29-1,NA,NA,TGCAGCGTTATTGGGGATACAGGGAGTGAAAAACTGTTTTTT,CSVIGDTGSEKLFF
TRBJ2-2,16,TRBV19,TRBD2,NA,TGTGCCAGTAGTCCTACTAGCGGGCTGTGGACCGGGGAGCTGTTTTTT,CASSPTSGLWTGELFF
TRBJ1-1,16,TRBV4-1,NA,NA,TGCGCCAGCAGCCAAGAAAAGAGGGGGGGGAACACTGAAGCTTTCTTT,CASSQEKRGGNTEAFF
TRBJ2-1,15,TRBV9,TRBD1,once,TGTGCCAGCAGCGTCGCACAGGGGGCTTGGAATGAGCAGTTCTTC,CASSVAQGAWNEQFF
TRBJ1-3,16,TRBV4-1,NA,NA,TGCGCCAGCAGCCAAGAGCAGGACTCCTCTGGAAACACCATATATTTT,CASSQEQDSSGNTIYF
TRBJ2-7,15,TRBV6-5,NA,NA,TGTGCCAGCAGTTATCAGGGCGACAAGGTCCACGAGCAGTACTTC,CASSYQGDKVHEQYF
TRBJ2-3,14,TRBV12-5,NA,NA,TGTGCTAGTGGTTTTGGGCAGCACACAGATACGCAGTATTTT,CASGFGQHTDTQYF
TRBJ1-1,17,TRBV19,TRBD1,NA,TGTGCCAGTAGTATAGATCTAGGGACAGGGTATAACACTGAAGCTTTCTTT,CASSIDLGTGYNTEAFF
TRBJ1-1,15,TRBV27,NA,NA,TGTGCCAGCAGTTTAGGCGGGGGACTGAACACTGAAGCTTTCTTT,CASSLGGGLNTEAFF
TRBJ2-7,15,TRBV18,NA,NA,TGTGCCAGCTCACCAAAGCGGGCCATTTCCTACGAGCAGTACTTC,CASSPKRAISYEQYF
TRBJ2-2,16,TRBV2,TRBD2,NA,TGTGCCAGCAGTGACAGGACTAGAAGTAGCACCGGGGAGCTGTTTTTT,CASSDRTRSSTGELFF
TRBJ2-2,16,TRBV28,TRBD1,NA,TGTGCCAGCAGTTTAGAGACAGGGGGCGAGACCGGGGAGCTGTTTTTT,CASSLETGGETGELFF
TRBJ2-3,16,TRBV19,TRBD2,NA,TGTGCCAGTAGTATAGTACTAGCGGGGCGCACAGATACGCAGTATTTT,CASSIVLAGRTDTQYF
TRBJ1-4,11,TRBV20-1,NA,once,TGCAGCCAACTAGCGAGTGAAAAACTGTTTTTT,CSQLASEKLFF
TRBJ2-7,17,TRBV2,TRBD2,NA,TGTGCCAGCAGTGAAACCTCTAGCGGGAGTCCCTCCTACGAGCAGTACTTC,CASSETSSGSPSYEQYF
TRBJ1-1,14,TRBV5-1,NA,NA,TGCGCCAGCAGCTTGGACCCGGGGAACACTGAAGCTTTCTTT,CASSLDPGNTEAFF
TRBJ1-2,16,TRBV28,TRBD1,NA,TGTGCCAGCAGTTTGGGGGGGGACAGGGTAAATTATGGCTACACCTTC,CASSLGGDRVNYGYTF